These 25 T cell receptor beta chains came from one sample sequenced in a study of blood T cells in healthy people across ages. Sample-barcoded 5' priming and a J-beta primer mix drove a second PCR of roughly 6 to 12 cycles. One entry per CDR3 protein, called by TCRdb with MiXCR from the 5' RACE reads. Of about a million distinct CDR3 sequences in the sample, roughly 47% were seen once. Sample: blood. The receptors originated from a woman between 55 and 75 years old in good health.

This clonotype was counted between two and nine times. Here the CDR3 reads CATAGGASDIQYF. DNA for the CDR3: TGTGCCACCGCAGGGGGGGCGTCGGACATTCAGTACTTC. The rearrangement joins TRBV3-1 to TRBJ2-4; perhaps D is TRBD1 or TRBD2 (7 bases each). The germline CDR1 and CDR2 sequences are LGHDT and YNNKEL (reference sequence). The length of the CDR3 is 13 residues. Trimming pared 10 bases from V and 8 bases from J, leaving 18 bases between.

The rearrangement joins TRBV5-6 to TRBJ1-1; TRBD1 matches at 8 bases. The V gene's germline CDR1 is SGHDT and CDR2 YYEEEE. V was pared by 3 bases and J by 5 bases, with 6 bases of the junction left unmatched. CDR3 length: 14 residues. The CDR3 region is CASSYRGMRTEAFF. DNA for the CDR3: TGTGCCAGCAGCTACAGGGGGATGAGGACTGAAGCTTTCTTT.

There are a few counts of this clonotype. The rearrangement links TRBV2 to TRBJ2-3, with TRBD2 identical over 8 bases. CDR3 size: 15 residues. Germline V gives CDR1 SNHLY, CDR2 FYNNEI. V was pared by 6 bases and J by 3 bases, with 8 bases of the junction left unmatched. The chain's CDR3 is CASRGMLAGTDTQYF. The DNA of the CDR3 is TGTGCCAGCAGGGGGATGCTAGCGGGTACAGATACGCAGTATTTT.

The V gene is TRBV7-9, the J gene TRBJ1-5; weak D call: TRBD1 (5 bases). CDR1 and CDR2 from the germline V gene are SEHNR and FQNEAQ (reference sequence). V shed 7 bases and J shed 4 bases, with 17 bases lying between them. The CDR3 length is 15 residues. The DNA for the CDR3 is TGTGCCAGCACCTATTCCGGGGGACCTAATCAGCCCCAGCATTTT. It yields the protein CASTYSGGPNQPQHF.

This clonotype has only one observation. This chain uses TRBV20-1 with TRBJ2-1, with a tentative D call TRBD1 (5 bases). The germline CDR1 and CDR2 sequences are DFQATT and SNEGSKA (reference sequence). The V and J ends lost 4 bases and 9 bases respectively, with 16 bases between them. The CDR3 sequence is 13 residues long. The CDR3 region has the DNA TGCAGTGCTACATGGGGCGCGGCGTTTGAGCAGTTCTTC. This translates into CSATWGAAFEQFF.

The CDR3 region has the DNA TGTGCCAGCAGACCACCAGGGACAGGGTACCACGAGCAGTACTTC. It encodes CASRPPGTGYHEQYF. The gene calls are TRBV28 and TRBJ2-7, with TRBD1 identical over 9 bases. The CDR3 covers 15 residues. The V and J ends lost 6 bases and 5 bases, in that order; junction bases with no gene match: 11. Germline CDR1 is MDHEN and CDR2 is SYDVKM.

This chain uses TRBV29-1 with TRBJ1-4; D not certain. Trimming pared 0 bases from V and 4 bases from J, leaving 6 bases between. Germline-derived CDR1 and CDR2 are SQVTM and ANQGSEA. CDR3 length equals 13 residues. This CDR3 is CSVEEQLNEKLFF. The CDR3 coding sequence is TGCAGCGTTGAAGAACAGCTTAATGAAAAACTGTTTTTT.

The DNA for the CDR3 is TGCGCCAGCAGCGTAGGAGTCACCGGGACAGAGTACGAGCAGTACTTC. Translated: CASSVGVTGTEYEQYF. The V gene is TRBV5-1, the J gene TRBJ2-7; 7 bases fit TRBD1. In germline, CDR1 is SGHRS, CDR2 YFSETQ. The CDR3 spans 16 residues. The J segment lost 4 bases and the V segment lost 4 bases, leaving 14 bases of the junction unmatched.

CDR3 in DNA: TGTGCCAGCAGCCAACGAGTATCAACAACTAATGAAAAACTGTTTTTT. Protein sequence: CASSQRVSTTNEKLFF. This chain connects TRBV14 to TRBJ1-4; D uncertain. The V gene lost 2 bases and the J gene lost 0 bases, with 10 bases spanning the gap. Germline values: CDR1 SGHDN, CDR2 FVKESK. This CDR3 spans 16 amino acids. The complete variable domain, with remaining parts taken from reference TRBV14 and TRBJ1-4, reads EAGVTQFPSHSVIEKGQTVTLRCDPISGHDNLYWYRRVMGKEIKFLLHFVKESKQDESGMPNNRFLAERTGGTYSTLKVQPAELEDSGVYFCASSQRVSTTNEKLFFGSGTQLSVL.

This clonotype was seen only a few times. The chain has TRBV25-1 and TRBJ1-2; D possibly corresponds to TRBD1 (6 bases). The CDR3 covers 13 residues. The germline CDR1 and CDR2 sequences are MGHDK and SYGVNS. V was trimmed by 2 bases and J by 6 bases, leaving 10 bases between them. The CDR3 loop is CASSENREDGYTF. CDR3 sequence (DNA): TGTGCCAGCAGTGAAAACAGGGAAGATGGCTACACCTTC.

This clonotype was seen only once. DNA of the CDR3: TGCAGTGCTATTCGGGACCGTTCTTCGTCCTCCTACAATGAGCAGTACTTC. It codes for CSAIRDRSSSSYNEQYF. The rearrangement joins TRBV20-1 to TRBJ2-1; the D gene could be TRBD1 or TRBD2 (5 bases each). The end of the DNA is better explained by TRBJ2-7, so the J call may be wrong. CDR1 DFQATT and CDR2 SNEGSKA come from the germline V gene (reference sequence). The CDR3 is 17 residues long.

V and J are TRBV9 and TRBJ1-1; D remains ambiguous. CDR3 length: 13 residues. Germline V CDR1 and CDR2: SGDLS, YYNGEE. V dropped 0 bases and J dropped 8 bases, with 11 bases sitting between them. The CDR3 protein is CASSVVEGAEAFF. As DNA, the CDR3 is TGTGCCAGCAGCGTAGTTGAGGGTGCGGAAGCTTTCTTT.

This clonotype has a handful of counts. This chain joins TRBV6-6 and TRBJ2-5; the D call may be TRBD1 or TRBD2 (5 bases each). The tail of the sequence fits TRBJ2-7 better, so the J call may be wrong. Germline V lookup: CDR1 MNHNY, CDR2 SVGAGI (reference sequence). CDR3 length: 15 amino acids. The CDR3 spells CASSLLRDRSYEQYF. As DNA, the CDR3 is TGTGCCAGCAGTCTTCTACGGGACCGATCCTACGAGCAGTACTTC.

J is TRBJ1-5 and V is TRBV7-6; a weak D match, TRBD1 (5 bases). CDR1 SGHVS and CDR2 FNYEAQ come from the germline V gene. The CDR3 is 15 amino acids. V lost 2 bases to trimming and J lost 2 bases, with 10 bases between them. This CDR3 reads CASSLTEGGNQPQHF. DNA of the CDR3: TGTGCCAGCAGCTTAACAGAAGGGGGCAATCAGCCCCAGCATTTT.

This clonotype was detected a few times. The gene calls are TRBV29-1 and TRBJ2-3; D not certain. The germline V gene encodes CDR1 SQVTM and CDR2 ANQGSEA. The CDR3 runs to 11 residues. The germline V and J ends were trimmed by 7 bases and 5 bases, with 10 bases remaining between them. CDR3 in amino acids: CSALELDTQYF. The CDR3 nucleotides read TGCAGCGCATTAGAGTTAGATACGCAGTATTTT.

This chain connects TRBV6-5 to TRBJ2-3; either TRBD1 or TRBD2 may fit D (6 bases each). Per germline, CDR1 MNHEY and CDR2 SVGAGI. The CDR3 runs 16 residues. Between the trimmed V and J ends, which lost 0 bases and 1 base, there was a span of 11 bases. The CDR3 DNA is TGTGCCAGCAGTTACTCGGGGGGCCTAGGCACAGATACGCAGTATTTT. Translating gives CASSYSGGLGTDTQYF.

The genes are TRBV4-1 and TRBJ2-7, with a tentative D call TRBD2 (6 bases). The CDR3 has 15 residues. Germline lookup yields CDR1 MGHRA and CDR2 YSYEKL. The V gene lost 2 bases and the J gene lost 4 bases, with 15 bases spanning the gap. Here the CDR3 reads CASSQPGLGVYEQYF. CDR3 bases: TGCGCCAGCAGCCAACCGGGACTGGGCGTTTACGAGCAGTACTTC.

This clonotype appeared a few times. The V and J genes are TRBV18 and TRBJ2-7, with 8 nucleotides matching TRBD2. CDR3 length: 14 amino acids. After removal of 4 bases from V and 5 bases from J, the junction contained 7 bases not matched to a gene. Germline V gene sequence: CDR1 KGHSH, CDR2 LQKENI. The CDR3, as DNA: TGTGCCAGCTCACGGAGCGGGAGTGTCAACGAGCAGTACTTC. Its translation: CASSRSGSVNEQYF.

This clonotype was seen many times. The junction does not match germline at one end; this may be a read error. The V gene is TRBV6-5, the J gene TRBJ2-6, with D uncertain. The CDR3 spans 13 residues. Germline CDR1 reads MNHEY; CDR2 reads SVGAGI. The CDR3 DNA sequence: TGTGCCAGCAGTCACTCTGGGGCCAACGTCCTGACTTTC. It encodes CASSHSGANVLTF.

This clonotype turned up a few times. This chain uses TRBV6-2 or TRBV6-3 with TRBJ2-1; TRBD1 matches 10 bases. Germline CDR1 is MNHEY and CDR2 is SVGEGT. The CDR3 is 13 amino acids. Trimming cost V 5 bases and J 9 bases; bases outside gene matches: 4. CDR3 residues: CASSQRDRGEQFF. The CDR3 DNA follows: TGTGCCAGCAGTCAAAGGGACAGGGGTGAGCAGTTCTTC.

J is TRBJ2-5 and V is TRBV2; 7 bases match TRBD2. Germline CDR1 SNHLY, CDR2 FYNNEI. The CDR3 length is 15 residues. V dropped 2 bases and J dropped 4; count of bases not matched to a gene: 7. The CDR3 reads CASSENRGGPETQYF. The CDR3 region has the DNA TGTGCCAGCAGTGAAAATCGGGGAGGGCCAGAGACCCAGTACTTC.

The V and J genes are TRBV6-5 and TRBJ2-5; D may be TRBD2 (6 bases). The CDR3 has 13 residues. Germline-derived CDR1 and CDR2 are MNHEY and SVGAGI. V was pared by 6 bases and J by 11 bases, with 19 bases between. The CDR3 loop reads CASRSGPHNEQYF. The CDR3 nucleotides are TGTGCCAGCAGAAGCGGGCCCCACAATGAGCAGTACTTC.

CDR3 residues: CASSLAHQETQYF. Written as DNA, the CDR3 is TGTGCCAGCAGTTTAGCCCACCAAGAGACCCAGTACTTC. The chain has TRBV12-3 or TRBV12-4 and TRBJ2-5; D is uncertain. Trimming removed 0 bases from V and 0 bases from J, with 2 bases in between. The CDR3 is 13 amino acids.

This clonotype was counted between two and nine times. The V and J genes are TRBV27 and TRBJ2-7; no clear D gene. V gave up 5 bases and J gave up 2 bases, with 10 bases separating them. The CDR3 loop spans 13 amino acids. Germline CDR1 reads MNHEY; CDR2 reads SMNVEV (reference sequence). DNA of the CDR3: TGTGCCAGCAGTGCCCACGGCCCCTACGAGCAGTACTTC. Protein sequence: CASSAHGPYEQYF.

A few counts support this clonotype. The V and J genes are TRBV29-1 and TRBJ2-5; perhaps TRBD2 as D (6 bases). The CDR3 is 13 amino acids. V shed 4 bases and J shed 4 bases, with 13 bases lying between them. Germline V gives CDR1 SQVTM, CDR2 ANQGSEA. This chain's CDR3 is CSVGSGGAETQYF. As DNA, the CDR3 is TGCAGCGTTGGGTCCGGGGGAGCAGAGACCCAGTACTTC.